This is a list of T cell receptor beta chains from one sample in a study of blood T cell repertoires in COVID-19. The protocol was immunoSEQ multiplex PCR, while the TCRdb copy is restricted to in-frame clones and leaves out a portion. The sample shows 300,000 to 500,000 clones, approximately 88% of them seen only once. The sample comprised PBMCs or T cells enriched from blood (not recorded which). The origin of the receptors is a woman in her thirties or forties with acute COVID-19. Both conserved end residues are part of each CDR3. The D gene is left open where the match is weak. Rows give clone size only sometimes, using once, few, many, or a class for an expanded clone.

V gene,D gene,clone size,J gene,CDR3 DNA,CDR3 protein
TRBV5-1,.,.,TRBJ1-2,TGCGCCAGCAGCTTGGAGGGCAGACTAGATGGCTACACCTTC,CASSLEGRLDGYTF
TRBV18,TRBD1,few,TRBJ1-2,TGTGCCAGCTCACCTTCAGAGGGGGCGCATGGCTACACCTTC,CASSPSEGAHGYTF
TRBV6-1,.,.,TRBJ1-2,TGTGCCAGCAGTGAAGATGGGAGGGGAAGGTTGGGAGGCTACACCTTC,CASSEDGRGRLGGYTF
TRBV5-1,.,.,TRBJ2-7,TGCGCCAGTAGCTTGGCCCAACAGGGAGCCGAGCAGTACTTC,CASSLAQQGAEQYF
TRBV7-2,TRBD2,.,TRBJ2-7,TGTGCCAGCAGCTTAGCCGGACTAGCGGGGGCCTCTATCTACGAGCAGTACTTC,CASSLAGLAGASIYEQYF
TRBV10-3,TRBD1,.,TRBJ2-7,TGTGCCATCAGTGATTGGGACAGGGAAACTTCAGAAGAGCAGTACTTC,CAISDWDRETSEEQYF
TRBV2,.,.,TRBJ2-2,TGTGCCAGCAGTTCTACAGTCACCGGGGAGCTGTTTTTT,CASSSTVTGELFF
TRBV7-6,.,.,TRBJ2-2,TGTGCCAGCAGCCCGGACACCCGAGGAACCGGGGAGCTGTTTTTT,CASSPDTRGTGELFF
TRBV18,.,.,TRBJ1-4,TGTGCCAGCTCACCGGACAGACAGAATGAAAAACTGTTTTTT,CASSPDRQNEKLFF
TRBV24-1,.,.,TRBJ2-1,TGTGCCACCAGTGATTCGGTGACAGCAAGGGGGTCATACAATGAGCAGTTCTTC,CATSDSVTARGSYNEQFF
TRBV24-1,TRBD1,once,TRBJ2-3,TGTGCCACCAGTGATTCCTCAGGACAGGGTACTAATACGCAGTATTTT,CATSDSSGQGTNTQYF
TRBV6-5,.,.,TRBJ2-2,TGTGCCAGCAGGAGGAGGGACACCGGGGAGCTGTTTTTT,CASRRRDTGELFF
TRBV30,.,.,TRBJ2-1,TGTGCCTGGGACGACGGGGGAAATGAGCAGTTCTTC,CAWDDGGNEQFF
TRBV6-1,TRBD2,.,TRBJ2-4,TGTGCCAGCAGTGAAGCAGCGGGGGGGCCGGCCAAAAACATTCAGTACTTC,CASSEAAGGPAKNIQYF
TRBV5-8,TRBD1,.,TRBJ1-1,TGTGCCAGCAATTTCCAGGGGGTGACTGAAGCTTTCTTT,CASNFQGVTEAFF
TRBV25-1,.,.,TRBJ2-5,TGTGCCAGCAGTGAAATGGACAGCGCCTTGAAGACCCAGTACTTC,CASSEMDSALKTQYF
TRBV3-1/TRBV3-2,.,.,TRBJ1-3,TGTGCCAGCAGCCAAGAAAACAGATTCTCTGGAAACACCATATATTTT,CASSQENRFSGNTIYF
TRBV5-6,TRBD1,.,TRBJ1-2,TGTGCCAGCAGCCGTAAGGACAGGGGCTATGGCTACACCTTC,CASSRKDRGYGYTF
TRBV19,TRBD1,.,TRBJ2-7,TGTGCCAGTGGGACAGGTAGCCCTTACGAGCAGTACTTC,CASGTGSPYEQYF
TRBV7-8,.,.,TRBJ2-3,TGTGCCAGCAGCGCCGGACAGATCACAGATACGCAGTATTTT,CASSAGQITDTQYF
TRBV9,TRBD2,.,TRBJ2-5,TGTGCCAGCAGCCCGCAACTAGCGGGGGGGGTAGAGACCCAGTACTTC,CASSPQLAGGVETQYF
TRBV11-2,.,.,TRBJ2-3,TGTGCCAGCAGCATAGCGACAGATACGCAGTATTTT,CASSIATDTQYF
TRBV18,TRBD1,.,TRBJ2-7,TGTGCCAGCTCAGGCGCGAGGTCAGGGGGCGCGGGGGAGCAGTACTTC,CASSGARSGGAGEQYF
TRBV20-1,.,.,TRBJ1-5,TGCAGTGCTAGTGACGGCGGCACACCAATTAGGCATTTT,CSASDGGTPIRHF
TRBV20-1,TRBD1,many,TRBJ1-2,TGCAGTGCTAGTTCGTCGGGACAGGGGTATGGCTACACCTTC,CSASSSGQGYGYTF
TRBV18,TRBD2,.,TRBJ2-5,TGTGCCAGCTCACCGCCATATAGCGGGACCCGGAACCAAGAGACCCAGTACTTC,CASSPPYSGTRNQETQYF
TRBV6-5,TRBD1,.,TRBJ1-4,TGTGCCAGCAGGGATCCGGGACAGAATGAAAAACTGTTTTTT,CASRDPGQNEKLFF
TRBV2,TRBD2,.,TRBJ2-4,TGTGCCAGCAGTGATCGTAGCGGGGGAGGCAAAAACATTCAGTACTTC,CASSDRSGGGKNIQYF
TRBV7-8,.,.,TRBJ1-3,TGTGCCAGCAGCCCAGGGGGAAACACCATATATTTT,CASSPGGNTIYF
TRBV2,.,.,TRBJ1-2,TGTGCCAGCAGTGAAAATAGCGCTAGTCCTGGGGGCTACACCTTC,CASSENSASPGGYTF
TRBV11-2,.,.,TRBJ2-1,TGTGCCAGCAGCTTAGAGTATTACCAGAATGAGCAGTTCTTC,CASSLEYYQNEQFF
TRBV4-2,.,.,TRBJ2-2,TGTGCCAGCAGCCAAGAAGTGGTCGTGGCGGTCACCGGGGAGCTGTTTTTT,CASSQEVVVAVTGELFF
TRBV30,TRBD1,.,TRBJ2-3,TGTGCCTGGAGCCGGGACAGGGGGAGTACAGATACGCAGTATTTT,CAWSRDRGSTDTQYF
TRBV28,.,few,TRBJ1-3,TGTGCCACTTCGACAGTTGGAAACACCATATATTTT,CATSTVGNTIYF
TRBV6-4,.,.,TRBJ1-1,TGTGCCAGCAGTGTCGGGGTTTGGAGCACTGAAGCTTTCTTT,CASSVGVWSTEAFF
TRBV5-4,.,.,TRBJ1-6,TGTGCCAGCAGCTTGGGTTCAGGGGAGAATTCACCCCTCCACTTT,CASSLGSGENSPLHF
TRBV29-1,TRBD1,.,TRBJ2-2,TGCAGCGTGACAGGGGAAATTGCCGGGGAGCTGTTTTTT,CSVTGEIAGELFF
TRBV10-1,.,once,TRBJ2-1,TGCGCCAGCAGTTCGGGGGTTCGGCAGTTCTTC,CASSSGVRQFF
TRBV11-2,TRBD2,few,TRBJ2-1,TGTGCCAGCAGCTCGCTAGCGGGGGGTTACAATGAGCAGTTCTTC,CASSSLAGGYNEQFF
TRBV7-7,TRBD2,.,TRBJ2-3,TGTGCCAGCAGCCAGGGACTAGCGGGGGGCACAGATACGCAGTATTTT,CASSQGLAGGTDTQYF
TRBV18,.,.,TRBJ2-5,TGTGCCAGCTCACCACAACAGGGACAAGAGACCCAGTACTTC,CASSPQQGQETQYF
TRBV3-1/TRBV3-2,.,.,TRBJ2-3,TGTGCCAGCAGCCAAACGGGACTCTTTGATACGCAGTATTTT,CASSQTGLFDTQYF
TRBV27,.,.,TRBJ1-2,TGTGCCAGCAGTTTAAGGGGATTTAACTATGGCTACACCTTC,CASSLRGFNYGYTF
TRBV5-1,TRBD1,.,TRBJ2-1,TGCGCCAGCAGCCACCGGGACAGGGGCAATGAGCAGTTCTTC,CASSHRDRGNEQFF
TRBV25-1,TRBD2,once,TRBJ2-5,TGTGCCAGCAGTGAATCGCTAGCGGGTTTGGAGACCCAGTACTTC,CASSESLAGLETQYF
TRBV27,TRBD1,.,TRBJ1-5,TGTGCCAGCAGTTTAGAGGGGGCTGGAAATCAGCCCCAGCATTTT,CASSLEGAGNQPQHF
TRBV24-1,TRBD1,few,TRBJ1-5,TGTGCCACCAGTGATACTACGACAGGGCCGGGTCAGCCCCAGCATTTT,CATSDTTTGPGQPQHF
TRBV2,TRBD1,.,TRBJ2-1,TGTGCCAGCAGTAGGGGGCTCTCCTACAATGAGCAGTTCTTC,CASSRGLSYNEQFF
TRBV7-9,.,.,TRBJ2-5,TGTGCCAGCAGCTTAGTCGGAGTCCAAGAGACCCAGTACTTC,CASSLVGVQETQYF
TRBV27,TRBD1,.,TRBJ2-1,TGTGCCAGCAGTATCCACAGGGGGCTTGGGCGGGCGAGCTCCTACAATGAGCAGTTCTTC,CASSIHRGLGRASSYNEQFF
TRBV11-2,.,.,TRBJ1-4,TGTGCCAGCAGCTTAGATCGGAACAGGGTTAATGAAAAACTGTTTTTT,CASSLDRNRVNEKLFF
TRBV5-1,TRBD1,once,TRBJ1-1,TGCGCCAGCGACAGGGGCAACACTGAAGCTTTCTTT,CASDRGNTEAFF
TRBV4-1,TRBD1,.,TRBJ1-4,TGCGCCAGCAGCCAACACGCCTCCGGGACAGATAATGAAAAACTGTTTTTT,CASSQHASGTDNEKLFF
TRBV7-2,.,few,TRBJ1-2,TGTGCCAGCAGCGAGCAGGGCGGATATGGCTACACCTTC,CASSEQGGYGYTF
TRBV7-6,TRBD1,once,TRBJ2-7,TGTGCCAGCAGCCACAATCCGGGACAGTTTCCCTACGAGCAGTACTTC,CASSHNPGQFPYEQYF